These 7 T cell receptor beta chains originate from one sample sequenced in a study of shared clonotypes between healthy human individuals. The repertoire was sequenced with immunoSEQ multiplex PCR; TCRdb's copy has only in-frame clones and lacks some. This sample has 950,000 to 1,100,000 clones, with roughly 74% found just once. Sequencing used memory CD4+ T cells from PBMCs. Subset in this sample: CD45RA-negative fraction. The receptors here all came from a man between 18 and 35 years old in good health. Some clones in this sample may be carry-over from other donors' samples.

This sequence joins TRBV5-1 and TRBJ2-7; D is undetermined. The CDR3 runs to 15 residues. Trimming shortened V by 0 bases and J by 5 bases, and 15 bases separated the two germline ends. Germline V lookup: CDR1 SGHRS, CDR2 YFSETQ. The CDR3 coding sequence is TGCGCCAGCAGCTTGGGAAGGAGAGAGTCAGACGAGCAGTACTTC. The encoded protein is CASSLGRRESDEQYF.

In the case of this clone: Other DNA sequences within the sample encode an identical CDR3. The chain recombines TRBV20-1 with TRBJ1-2; 7 positions match TRBD1. Looked up from germline, CDR1 is DFQATT and CDR2 is SNEGSKA (reference sequence). V lost 6 bases, J lost 2 bases, and 0 bases stayed unmatched. The CDR3 contains 11 residues. The CDR3 region is CSAGQNYGYTF. DNA of the CDR3: TGCAGTGCGGGACAGAACTATGGCTACACCTTC.

Note on this clone: The same CDR3 can be traced to other DNA sequences in this sample. This chain joins TRBV30 and TRBJ1-2; D is possibly TRBD1 (5 bases). CDR1 GTSNPN and CDR2 SVGIG come from the germline V gene (reference sequence). Trimming shortened V by 0 bases and J by 5 bases, and 13 bases separated the two germline ends. This CDR3 is built from 14 residues. The CDR3 protein is CAWSVLGVGYGYTF. In DNA, the CDR3 is TGTGCCTGGAGTGTACTAGGGGTGGGGTATGGCTACACCTTC.

This clone was observed once. The rearrangement uses TRBV7-9 and TRBJ2-1; 9 bases line up with TRBD2. CDR3 length: 17 amino acids. Unmatched junction bases numbered 15, after V lost 8 bases and J lost 4 bases. The germline CDR1 and CDR2 sequences are SEHNR and FQNEAQ (reference sequence). For the CDR3, the DNA is TGTGCCAGCGGGTCGAACAGAGGACTAGCGAATTACAATGAGCAGTTCTTC. Amino acids: CASGSNRGLANYNEQFF.

The rearrangement links TRBV10-3 to TRBJ2-3; D might be TRBD2 (6 bases). V was pared by 4 bases and J by 0 bases, with 17 bases between. The germline gives CDR1 ENHRY, CDR2 SYGVKD. The CDR3 is 17 amino acids. The CDR3 nucleotides read TGTGCCATCAGTGCCGTGAGGGCTAGCGACAGCACAGATACGCAGTATTTT. Protein product: CAISAVRASDSTDTQYF.

This clone was counted at least ten times. J is TRBJ2-1 and V is TRBV19; 10 bases match TRBD2. The J segment lost 4 bases and the V segment lost 3 bases, leaving 6 bases of the junction unmatched. Germline V lookup: CDR1 LNHDA, CDR2 SQIVND (reference sequence). This CDR3 is built from 16 residues. The CDR3 DNA reads TGTGCCAGTAGTATTATGCCTAGCGGGGGATACAATGAGCAGTTCTTC. Its translation: CASSIMPSGGYNEQFF.

The V call is TRBV4-1, the J call TRBJ2-6; D may match TRBD1 or TRBD2 (6 bases each). CDR1 and CDR2 (germline): MGHRA, YSYEKL. The CDR3 consists of 19 residues. Trimming cost V 1 base and J 1 base, with 17 bases left between them. The CDR3 loop is CASSQGGRGAKSGANVLTF. The DNA for the CDR3 is TGCGCCAGCAGCCAAGGGGGTAGGGGGGCGAAGTCTGGGGCCAACGTCCTGACTTTC.